Below, one T cell receptor beta chain is given with its context. The antigen is undetermined. The data derive from a study of Ad26.COV2.S vaccination and SARS-CoV-2 variants. Findings and limits, study-wide: People who got the vaccine or the placebo had similar non-spike TCR breadth.

The germline gives CDR1 MNHEY, CDR2 SMNVEV (reference sequence). The CDR3 has 15 amino acids. V shed 10 bases, J shed 7 bases, and the junction held 18 bases outside the gene matches. Documented treatment: some 19 received Ad26.COV2.S at low or high dose, single or two shots; a few received placebo; per-sample allocation not given. Collection of the samples took place on day 63 after the first injection of vaccine or placebo. Some clones are missing from TCRdb's copy, which holds only in-frame ones; the method was immunoSEQ multiplex PCR. The sample has hundreds of thousands of clones, roughly 90% seen once.

This clonotype originated in a person aged 18-60 years who received the Ad26.COV2.S COVID-19 vaccine or a placebo. The sequencing used peripheral blood, collected in a trial of Ad26.COV2.S vaccine versus placebo. V is TRBV27 and J is TRBJ2-5; 7 nucleotides match TRBD1. The DNA of the CDR3 is TGTGCCATCCGGTTAGGGGACAGTCTCACGGGGACCCAGTACTTC. It specifies CAIRLGDSLTGTQYF.